This TCR beta chain was identified during a study of T-cell reconstitution after alpha-beta-depleted transplantation in children (dated by TCRdb to the mid-2010s). Some background on the complete study: T-cell immune reconstitution after TCRalphabeta/CD19-depleted allogeneic hematopoietic cell transplantation in children was quantitatively tracked in the study by means of TCR repertoire profiling. Points the paper makes about the study in general: About two months after transplant, the apparently early recovery of alphabetaT-cell counts reportedly depended on just several hundred clones that had expanded rapidly and came from non-depleted graft cells. In some patients, the high TCRbeta diversity seen at day 60 was put down to recipient T cells and intrathymic progenitors that had survived conditioning. Over the following months the frequencies of hyperexpanded clones went down, and after one year T-cell counts and TCRbeta diversity were mostly credited to newly produced T cells.

This clonotype was seen at least ten times. Its antigen is currently not known. No clone much larger than this one lies a single base away; base qualities are absent. Libraries were built with PCR. Sequencing relied on an Illumina HiSeq 2500. TCR library preparation used molecular barcoding, with unique molecular identifiers applied to normalize quantification of the TCRbeta repertoire. The public reads were quality trimmed at Q25 with fastp and then assembled into clones with MiXCR by TCRdb, keeping productive beta chains. Each entry is one CDR3 protein sequence, shown with its most common DNA and genes. For this sample the table gives 670,000 or so distinct CDR3 sequences, of which 13% were detected only once. The biggest ten clones account for 0.79% of the sample. As encoded in the germline V gene, CDR1 is SGHDT while CDR2 is YYEEEE. There are 13 amino acids in the CDR3, from cysteine to phenylalanine inclusive. The entry retains the CDR3 DNA only, 39 bases that are in frame from base 1. Trimming at the junction amounts to 0 bases on V and 10 bases on J, and the germline ends lie 11 bases apart.

What this sample's treatment or condition label stands for: allogeneic hematopoietic cell transplantation with graft depleted of TCRalphabeta T cells and CD19 B cells. The transplant recipients were children given TCRalphabeta/CD19-depleted allogeneic hematopoietic cell grafts. The sequencing here drew on PBMCs, taken before TCRalphabeta/CD19-depleted stem cell transplant. The TCR originated in a girl aged 2 to 10 with congenital amegakaryocytic thrombocytopenia, due to receive a stem cell transplant. Recombination connected TRBV5-6 to TRBJ2-1; TRBD2 might be the D gene, on 5 matching bases. The sequenced DNA is TGTGCCAGCAGCTTGGTGATGATAGCGGAGCAGTTCTTC. Its translation reads: CASSLVMIAEQFF.